A selection of T cell receptor beta chains follows, all from one sample in a study of metastatic and nonmetastatic thyroid tumors. TCRdb reassembled clones from the PCR reads with MiXCR. Of more than 25,000 clones listed, 7.4% are singletons. The source material was blood. Source of these receptors: a female donor with papillary thyroid cancer or a benign thyroid nodule (not recorded which). Some clones in this sample may be carry-over from other donors' samples. Both conserved end residues are part of each CDR3. The order of the fields is V gene, CDR3 length, D gene, J gene, clone size, CDR3 protein, CDR3 DNA. A D gene is named only where the DNA matches it firmly. Part of the rows lack a size; the others show once, few, many or a class for expanded clones.

V: TRBV18
length: 14
D: .
J: TRBJ2-7
size: many
CDR3: CASSTGKGSYEQYF
DNA: TGTGCCAGCTCGACCGGGAAGGGATCCTACGAGCAGTACTTC

V: TRBV6-2/TRBV6-3
length: 14
D: .
J: TRBJ2-5
size: many
CDR3: CASSYLDEVETQYF
DNA: TGTGCCAGCAGTTACCTGGACGAAGTGGAAACCCAGTACTTC

V: TRBV20-1
length: 13
D: .
J: TRBJ1-3
size: .
CDR3: CSARGLSGNTIYF
DNA: TGCAGTGCGAGAGGTCTCTCTGGAAACACCATATATTTT

V: TRBV19
length: 15
D: .
J: TRBJ2-3
size: many
CDR3: CASSPEGQNTDTQYF
DNA: TGTGCCAGTAGTCCGGAGGGACAGAACACAGATACGCAGTATTTT

V: TRBV9
length: 14
D: .
J: TRBJ1-3
size: many
CDR3: CASSVDWSGNTIYF
DNA: TGTGCCAGCAGCGTAGATTGGTCGGGAAACACCATATATTTT

V: TRBV5-5
length: 12
D: .
J: TRBJ1-2
size: many
CDR3: CASSLRGYGYTF
DNA: TGTGCCAGCAGCTTGCGGGGCTATGGCTACACCTTC

V: TRBV4-2
length: 15
D: .
J: TRBJ1-5
size: many
CDR3: CASSNGGELYQPQHF
DNA: TGTGCCAGCAGTAACGGAGGCGAGTTGTATCAGCCCCAGCATTTT

V: TRBV2
length: 13
D: .
J: TRBJ1-6
size: many
CDR3: CASSGQGYSPLHF
DNA: TGTGCCAGCAGTGGGCAGGGATACTCACCCCTCCACTTT

V: TRBV5-1
length: 14
D: TRBD1
J: TRBJ1-4
size: many
CDR3: CASCPGTGGEKLFF
DNA: TGCGCCAGCTGCCCCGGGACAGGGGGTGAAAAACTGTTTTTT

V: TRBV11-2
length: 13
D: .
J: TRBJ2-5
size: .
CDR3: CASSLLDQETQYF
DNA: TGTGCCAGCAGCTTACTTGACCAAGAGACCCAGTACTTC

V: TRBV6-1
length: 15
D: TRBD1
J: TRBJ1-1
size: many
CDR3: CASTGSGGMNTEAFF
DNA: TGTGCCAGCACGGGGTCAGGGGGGATGAACACTGAAGCTTTCTTT

V: TRBV30
length: 12
D: .
J: TRBJ1-1
size: many
CDR3: CAWSPGNTEAFF
DNA: TGTGCCTGGAGTCCGGGGAACACTGAAGCTTTCTTT

V: TRBV5-1
length: 15
D: .
J: TRBJ2-2
size: many
CDR3: CASSGALGAGGELFF
DNA: TGCGCCAGCAGCGGTGCGTTGGGGGCCGGCGGGGAGCTGTTTTTT

V: TRBV20-1
length: 14
D: .
J: TRBJ2-1
size: few
CDR3: CSARKGQGYNEQFF
DNA: TGCAGTGCTAGAAAAGGGCAGGGGTACAATGAGCAGTTCTTC

V: TRBV28
length: 11
D: .
J: TRBJ1-1
size: many
CDR3: CASSLGTEAFF
DNA: TGTGCCAGCAGTTTAGGGACTGAAGCTTTCTTT

V: TRBV11-2
length: 15
D: .
J: TRBJ1-4
size: many
CDR3: CASSLGGIRGEKLFF
DNA: TGTGCCAGCAGCTTAGGGGGGATAAGGGGTGAAAAACTGTTTTTT

V: TRBV6-4
length: 15
D: .
J: TRBJ1-5
size: many
CDR3: CASRHGPGSNQPQHF
DNA: TGTGCCAGCAGACACGGGCCAGGGAGCAATCAGCCCCAGCATTTT

V: TRBV20-1
length: 17
D: TRBD1
J: TRBJ1-1
size: many
CDR3: CSARPPGQGVRWTEAFF
DNA: TGCAGTGCTAGACCCCCGGGACAGGGGGTCCGGTGGACTGAAGCTTTCTTT

V: TRBV5-1
length: 14
D: .
J: TRBJ1-1
size: many
CDR3: CASSYLDLNTEAFF
DNA: TGCGCCAGCAGCTACCTCGACTTGAACACTGAAGCTTTCTTT

V: TRBV4-2
length: 18
D: TRBD2
J: TRBJ2-2
size: .
CDR3: CASSLVIGGGENTGELFF
DNA: TGTGCCAGCAGCCTAGTCATCGGGGGAGGGGAAAACACCGGGGAGCTGTTTTTT

V: TRBV24-1
length: 14
D: TRBD1
J: TRBJ2-5
size: many
CDR3: CATSEGQGRETQYF
DNA: TGTGCCACCAGTGAGGGACAGGGGAGGGAGACCCAGTACTTC

V: TRBV6-1
length: 16
D: .
J: TRBJ1-4
size: many
CDR3: CASSEFLAILNEKLFF
DNA: TGTGCCAGCAGTGAATTTCTGGCCATCCTAAATGAAAAACTGTTTTTT

V: TRBV18
length: 15
D: .
J: TRBJ1-1
size: many
CDR3: CASSPRMDIDTEAFF
DNA: TGTGCCAGCTCACCACGGATGGATATCGACACTGAAGCTTTCTTT

V: TRBV10-3
length: 14
D: TRBD1
J: TRBJ2-1
size: many
CDR3: CAITGEGQGSEQFF
DNA: TGTGCCATCACCGGCGAGGGACAGGGGAGTGAGCAGTTCTTC

V: TRBV13
length: 16
D: TRBD1
J: TRBJ1-2
size: many
CDR3: CASSLQGAGAKNGYTF
DNA: TGTGCCAGCAGTTTACAGGGGGCCGGCGCTAAAAATGGCTACACCTTC

V: TRBV7-2
length: 15
D: .
J: TRBJ2-7
size: .
CDR3: CASSLALQSTHEQYF
DNA: TGTGCCAGCAGCTTAGCGCTACAGTCCACGCACGAGCAGTACTTC

V: TRBV7-8
length: 14
D: .
J: TRBJ1-5
size: many
CDR3: CASSSTGSNQPRHF
DNA: TGTGCCAGCAGCTCTACAGGGAGCAATCAGCCCCGGCATTTT

V: TRBV19
length: 16
D: TRBD2
J: TRBJ2-2
size: many
CDR3: CASTSSGRAGTGELFF
DNA: TGTGCCAGTACCTCTAGCGGGAGGGCCGGAACCGGGGAGCTGTTTTTT

V: TRBV18
length: 16
D: TRBD1
J: TRBJ1-5
size: many
CDR3: CASSLGQLYSNQPQHF
DNA: TGTGCCAGCTCACTGGGACAGCTTTATAGCAATCAGCCCCAGCATTTT

V: TRBV5-1
length: 17
D: TRBD1
J: TRBJ1-2
size: many
CDR3: CASSYTPPGQGYTRYTF
DNA: TGCGCCAGCAGTTATACGCCACCGGGACAGGGGTATACTCGCTACACCTTC

V: TRBV2
length: 16
D: TRBD2
J: TRBJ2-1
size: once
CDR3: CASSGEGLAVEDEQFF
DNA: TGTGCCAGCAGTGGCGAGGGACTAGCGGTAGAAGATGAGCAGTTCTTC

V: TRBV6-1
length: 12
D: .
J: TRBJ2-7
size: .
CDR3: CASSRTETEQYF
DNA: TGTGCCAGCAGTCGCACGGAGACAGAGCAGTACTTC

V: TRBV6-1
length: 15
D: TRBD1
J: TRBJ1-5
size: many
CDR3: CASSELDREGQPQHF
DNA: TGTGCCAGCAGTGAGCTGGACAGGGAAGGTCAGCCCCAGCATTTT

V: TRBV2
length: 14
D: .
J: TRBJ1-1
size: many
CDR3: CASSEQTAFTEAFF
DNA: TGTGCCAGCAGTGAGCAGACAGCCTTCACTGAAGCTTTCTTT

V: TRBV27
length: 15
D: .
J: TRBJ1-6
size: few
CDR3: CAIRSPCRGNSPLHF
DNA: TGTGCCATCAGGTCCCCGTGCAGAGGGAATTCACCCCTCCACTTT

V: TRBV18
length: 20
D: TRBD2
J: TRBJ2-7
size: .
CDR3: CASSRYSGGDSSYITGDVYF
DNA: TGTGCCAGCTCCCGATACAGCGGGGGAGACTCGTCCTACATTACCGGGGATGTGTACTTC

V: TRBV7-6
length: 13
D: .
J: TRBJ2-3
size: .
CDR3: CASSSTLTDTQYF
DNA: TGTGCCAGCAGCTCAACCCTCACAGATACGCAGTATTTT

V: TRBV11-1
length: 16
D: .
J: TRBJ2-1
size: few
CDR3: CASSSPRDSFDNEQFF
DNA: TGTGCCAGCAGCTCCCCCAGGGACTCCTTCGATAATGAGCAGTTCTTC

V: TRBV20-1
length: 14
D: .
J: TRBJ1-1
size: few
CDR3: CSAQGDGMNTEAFF
DNA: TGCAGTGCGCAAGGCGACGGCATGAACACTGAAGCTTTCTTT

V: TRBV2
length: 12
D: TRBD1
J: TRBJ2-1
size: many
CDR3: CASTPGGIEQFF
DNA: TGTGCCAGCACCCCAGGGGGTATTGAGCAGTTCTTC

V: TRBV9
length: 16
D: .
J: TRBJ2-6
size: few
CDR3: CASSDPGVTGANVLTF
DNA: TGTGCCAGCAGCGACCCGGGGGTTACTGGGGCCAACGTCCTGACTTTC

V: TRBV20-1
length: 15
D: TRBD1
J: TRBJ1-5
size: many
CDR3: CSARQGGWGNQPQHF
DNA: TGCAGTGCTAGACAAGGGGGCTGGGGCAATCAGCCCCAGCATTTT

V: TRBV7-3
length: 14
D: .
J: TRBJ2-2
size: many
CDR3: CASSPRGNTGELFF
DNA: TGTGCCAGCAGTCCCAGGGGTAACACCGGGGAGCTGTTTTTT

V: TRBV12-3/TRBV12-4
length: 14
D: .
J: TRBJ2-6
size: many
CDR3: CASSWGSGANVLTF
DNA: TGTGCCAGCAGTTGGGGGTCTGGGGCCAACGTCCTGACTTTC

V: TRBV28
length: 11
D: .
J: TRBJ2-1
size: many
CDR3: CATSLRGVQFF
DNA: TGTGCCACCTCCCTCCGGGGCGTACAGTTCTTC

V: TRBV6-1
length: 13
D: .
J: TRBJ2-3
size: many
CDR3: CASSVVSTDTQYF
DNA: TGTGCCAGCAGTGTCGTCAGCACAGATACGCAGTATTTT

V: TRBV6-2/TRBV6-3
length: 13
D: .
J: TRBJ2-5
size: many
CDR3: CASKEDPQETQYF
DNA: TGTGCCAGCAAGGAGGACCCGCAAGAGACCCAGTACTTC

V: TRBV9
length: 14
D: .
J: TRBJ2-1
size: .
CDR3: CASSLDNSPTLQFF
DNA: TGTGCCAGCAGCTTAGACAACTCTCCGACCTTGCAGTTCTTC

V: TRBV15
length: 14
D: TRBD1
J: TRBJ2-7
size: many
CDR3: CATSRGGQDYEQYF
DNA: TGTGCCACCAGCAGAGGAGGACAGGACTACGAGCAGTACTTC

V: TRBV5-4
length: 15
D: TRBD1
J: TRBJ1-1
size: few
CDR3: CASSSGQGWNTEAFF
DNA: TGTGCCAGCAGCTCGGGACAGGGTTGGAACACTGAAGCTTTCTTT

V: TRBV19
length: 12
D: .
J: TRBJ1-2
size: many
CDR3: CASSIAGRDYTF
DNA: TGTGCCAGTAGTATAGCCGGACGGGACTACACCTTC

V: TRBV5-1
length: 15
D: .
J: TRBJ2-7
size: many
CDR3: CASSLDGTHSYEQYF
DNA: TGCGCCAGCAGCTTGGATGGGACCCATTCCTACGAGCAGTACTTC

V: TRBV2
length: 15
D: TRBD1
J: TRBJ1-5
size: many
CDR3: CASEKGDSGIEPQHF
DNA: TGTGCCAGCGAAAAAGGGGACAGCGGCATTGAGCCCCAGCATTTT

V: TRBV7-2
length: 16
D: .
J: TRBJ1-6
size: many
CDR3: CASSLGDSSGGSPLHF
DNA: TGTGCCAGCAGCTTAGGCGACTCAAGCGGAGGTTCACCCCTCCACTTT

V: TRBV10-1
length: 16
D: .
J: TRBJ2-7
size: many
CDR3: CASSESGVRQTYEQYF
DNA: TGCGCCAGCAGTGAGTCGGGCGTCAGACAAACCTACGAGCAGTACTTC

V: TRBV15
length: 15
D: .
J: TRBJ1-6
size: many
CDR3: CATSRDIVGVSPLHF
DNA: TGTGCCACCAGCAGAGATATCGTAGGAGTTTCACCCCTCCACTTT

V: TRBV7-8
length: 17
D: .
J: TRBJ1-5
size: many
CDR3: CASSLEARYYSNQPQHF
DNA: TGTGCCAGCAGCTTAGAGGCCAGATACTATAGCAATCAGCCCCAGCATTTT

V: TRBV7-2
length: 15
D: TRBD1
J: TRBJ1-2
size: many
CDR3: CASSLRTIRGRGYTF
DNA: TGTGCCAGCAGCTTGAGGACGATAAGGGGGCGAGGCTACACCTTC